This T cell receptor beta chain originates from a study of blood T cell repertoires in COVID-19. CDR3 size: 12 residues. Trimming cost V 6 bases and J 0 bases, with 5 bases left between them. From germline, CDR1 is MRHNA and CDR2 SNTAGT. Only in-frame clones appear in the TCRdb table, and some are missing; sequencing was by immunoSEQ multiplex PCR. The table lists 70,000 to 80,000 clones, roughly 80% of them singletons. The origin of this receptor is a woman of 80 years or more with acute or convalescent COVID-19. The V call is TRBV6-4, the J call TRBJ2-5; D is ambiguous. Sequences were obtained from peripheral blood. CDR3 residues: CASSLHQETQYF. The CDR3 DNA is TGTGCCAGCAGCCTACACCAAGAGACCCAGTACTTC.